Following are 32 T cell receptor beta chains from one sample sequenced in a study of T cell changes during pregnancy in multiple sclerosis. Method: immunoSEQ multiplex PCR; TCRdb's copy keeps in-frame clones and lacks some. The sample carries some 49,000 clones, about 95% recorded once. The material was CD8+ T cells from peripheral blood mononuclear cells, obtained in the first trimester of pregnancy. The receptors here all came from a female donor with multiple sclerosis, enrolled in a pregnancy study.

The chain is built from TRBV19 and TRBJ1-2, with TRBD1 matching 7 bases. The CDR3 loop spans 14 amino acids. CDR1 is LNHDA and CDR2 is SQIVND in the germline V gene (reference sequence). Trimming cost V 6 bases and J 4 bases; bases outside gene matches: 8. In DNA form, the CDR3 reads TGTGCCAGTAGCCCCCTACAGGGGACCTATGGCTACACCTTC. It encodes CASSPLQGTYGYTF.

CDR3 in amino acids: CAWSVVGTGNEKLFF. CDR3 DNA sequence: TGTGCCTGGAGTGTTGTAGGGACAGGGAATGAAAAACTGTTTTTT. The genes are TRBV30 and TRBJ1-4, with 9 bases that match TRBD1. Germline-derived CDR1 and CDR2 are GTSNPN and SVGIG (reference sequence). V lost 0 bases and J lost 5; bases outside the gene matches: 4. This CDR3 contains 15 residues.

The CDR3 DNA follows: TGTGCCAGCAGCTTTAGCGGGAGTGCAGATACGCAGTATTTT. This sequence encodes CASSFSGSADTQYF. The rearrangement links TRBV7-9 to TRBJ2-3; 9 bases are shared with TRBD2. With 3 bases clipped from V and 4 bases from J, the junction kept 2 bases outside the gene matches. Germline V gene lookup returns CDR1 SEHNR and CDR2 FQNEAQ (reference sequence). CDR3 size: 14 residues.

J is TRBJ1-2 and V is TRBV10-2; a weak D match, TRBD1 (6 bases). V was shortened by 3 bases and J by 3 bases, with 23 bases between the two germline ends. CDR3 length equals 18 residues. Per the germline V gene, CDR1 is WSHSY and CDR2 is SAAADI. Here the CDR3 reads CASSDSSLSPSGDYGYTF. DNA of the CDR3: TGCGCCAGCAGTGACAGCTCGCTTTCCCCATCAGGGGACTATGGCTACACCTTC.

The CDR3 loop is CASARTGSGEQFF. For the CDR3, the DNA is TGTGCCAGCGCCCGGACAGGCTCCGGAGAGCAGTTCTTC. V is TRBV9 and J is TRBJ2-1; 7 bases align to TRBD1. Unmatched junction bases numbered 11, after V lost 7 bases and J lost 10 bases. In germline, CDR1 is SGDLS, CDR2 YYNGEE. This CDR3 spans 13 amino acids.

The chain joins TRBV4-2 to TRBJ2-1; 10 nucleotides match TRBD1. Per the germline V gene, CDR1 is LGHNA and CDR2 is YNFKEQ. This CDR3 is built from 16 residues. J lost 7 bases, V lost 5 bases, and 11 bases had no gene match. The CDR3 DNA reads TGTGCCAGCAGCTCATCCGGGACAGGGGTTTCGAATGAGCAGTTCTTC. Its protein is CASSSSGTGVSNEQFF.

The J gene is TRBJ2-1, the V gene TRBV9; maybe TRBD1 (6 bases). CDR3 length: 13 amino acids. Germline V gives CDR1 SGDLS, CDR2 YYNGEE. V was clipped by 4 bases and J by 10 bases, with 15 bases between them. The CDR3 DNA sequence: TGTGCCAGCAGCTTCCGGGACACCCCAGAGCAGTTCTTC. Residues: CASSFRDTPEQFF.

The V call is TRBV11-2, the J call TRBJ2-7; 7 nucleotides agree with TRBD2. V lost 4 bases, J lost 0 bases, and 9 bases stayed unmatched. Germline assignment: CDR1 SGHAT and CDR2 FQNNGV. This CDR3 region has 16 residues. CDR3 nucleotides: TGTGCCAGCAGCTGGATCCGGGACTACCCCTCCTACGAGCAGTACTTC. Translated: CASSWIRDYPSYEQYF.

This rearrangement joins TRBV19 to TRBJ2-7, with D perhaps TRBD1 (6 bases). This CDR3 is 13 amino acids long. V was shortened by 8 bases and J by 2 bases, with 13 bases between the two germline ends. In germline, CDR1 is LNHDA, CDR2 SQIVND (reference sequence). In nucleotides, the CDR3 is TGTGCCAGTTCTGCAGGGGCCACCTACGAGCAGTACTTC. Translation: CASSAGATYEQYF.

The rearrangement links TRBV28 to TRBJ2-2; 7 positions agree with TRBD1. V lost 6 bases, J lost 6 bases, and 7 bases stayed unmatched. The CDR3 totals 14 residues. Germline CDR1 reads MDHEN; CDR2 reads SYDVKM. The chain's CDR3 is CASSGPTGAGELFF. The CDR3 region has the DNA TGTGCCAGCAGCGGCCCCACAGGGGCCGGGGAGCTGTTTTTT.

V usage is TRBV27 and J usage is TRBJ1-5, with unresolved D. The CDR3 consists of 13 residues. The V gene lost 4 bases and the J gene lost 0 bases, with 4 bases spanning the gap. The germline CDR1 and CDR2 sequences are MNHEY and SMNVEV (reference sequence). As DNA, the CDR3 is TGTGCCAGCAGTTCCAGTAGCAATCAGCCCCAGCATTTT. Protein product: CASSSSSNQPQHF.

This chain links TRBV9 with TRBJ1-5; no clear D gene. Trimming pared 6 bases from V and 0 bases from J, leaving 10 bases between. In germline, CDR1 is SGDLS, CDR2 YYNGEE. This CDR3 spans 14 amino acids. The CDR3 sequence: CASNLTNSNQPQHF. The CDR3 nucleotides read TGTGCCAGCAACCTGACTAATAGCAATCAGCCCCAGCATTTT. The full variable domain, in which reference TRBV9 and TRBJ1-5 provide the parts outside the CDR3, is DSGVTQTPKHLITATGQRVTLRCSPRSGDLSVYWYQQSLDQGLQFLIQYYNGEERAKGNILERFSAQQFPDLHSELNLSSLELGDSALYFCASNLTNSNQPQHFGDGTRLSIL.

This sequence joins TRBV7-9 and TRBJ2-1; TRBD1 matches at 8 bases. CDR1 SEHNR and CDR2 FQNEAQ come from the germline V gene (reference sequence). The CDR3 covers 15 residues. The V and J ends lost 3 bases and 5 bases, in that order; junction bases with no gene match: 6. The CDR3 reads CASSLYGQGDNEQFF. For the CDR3, the DNA is TGTGCCAGCAGCTTGTATGGACAGGGAGACAATGAGCAGTTCTTC.

Regarding this clone: Other nucleotide sequences in the sample specify the same CDR3. The J gene is TRBJ2-3, the V gene TRBV29-1, with no clear D. The V and J ends lost 3 bases and 1 base respectively, with 5 bases between them. This CDR3 comprises 12 residues. Germline V gene sequence: CDR1 SQVTM, CDR2 ANQGSEA. For the CDR3, the DNA is TGCAGCGTTGAGGCAGGCACAGATACGCAGTATTTT. It specifies CSVEAGTDTQYF.

The chain employs TRBV19 and TRBJ2-2; tentative D call: TRBD2 (6 bases). From germline, CDR1 is LNHDA and CDR2 SQIVND (reference sequence). Trimming removed 7 bases at V and 6 bases at J, with 18 bases between. The CDR3 length is 15 residues. The CDR3 region has the DNA TGTGCCAGTACGGGTGGGGGGATATTCTCCGGGGAGCTGTTTTTT. Its protein is CASTGGGIFSGELFF.

This clone has a single count. The rearrangement links TRBV4-1 to TRBJ2-1; D might be TRBD1 (6 bases). The CDR3 length is 15 residues. V lost 0 bases and J lost 0, with 6 bases in between. Germline V CDR1 and CDR2: MGHRA, YSYEKL. In DNA form, the CDR3 reads TGCGCCAGCAGCCAAGACAGGGGCTCCTACAATGAGCAGTTCTTC. Residues: CASSQDRGSYNEQFF.

This chain links TRBV28 with TRBJ2-6, with D maybe TRBD2 (7 bases). This CDR3 contains 19 residues. Per germline, CDR1 MDHEN and CDR2 SYDVKM. Between the trimmed V and J ends, which lost 6 bases and 0 bases, there was a span of 21 bases. CDR3 sequence reads: CASSGGPTGTISGANVLTF. Written as DNA, the CDR3 is TGTGCCAGCAGCGGGGGGCCAACCGGGACGATCTCTGGGGCCAACGTCCTGACTTTC.

The chain employs TRBV11-3 and TRBJ1-5; weak D call: TRBD1 (6 bases). Trimming left V 5 bases short and J 3 bases short, with 26 bases between. The CDR3 loop spans 19 amino acids. The V gene's germline CDR1 is SGHNT and CDR2 YENEEA. The CDR3 spells CASSSILGRGAGVNQPQHF. CDR3 DNA: TGTGCCAGCAGCAGTATCCTTGGGAGGGGCGCAGGGGTCAATCAGCCCCAGCATTTT.

This rearrangement joins TRBV27 to TRBJ2-5; D is possibly TRBD2 (6 bases). The CDR3 contains 13 residues. The germline V and J ends were trimmed by 3 bases and 6 bases, with 11 bases remaining between them. Germline CDR1 reads MNHEY; CDR2 reads SMNVEV (reference sequence). CDR3 nucleotide sequence: TGTGCCAGCAGTTTTACGGGGAGGAAGACCCAGTACTTC. Its protein product is CASSFTGRKTQYF.

Comment on this clone: This specimen includes other DNA sequences encoding the same CDR3. CDR3 loop: CASSIDRYNEQFF. CDR3 DNA sequence: TGTGCCAGTAGTATAGACCGCTACAATGAGCAGTTCTTC. V and J are TRBV19 and TRBJ2-1, with D unresolved. The CDR3 length is 13 residues. Trimming shortened V by 0 bases and J by 3 bases, and 3 bases separated the two germline ends. CDR1 is LNHDA and CDR2 is SQIVND in the germline V gene (reference sequence).

The V call is TRBV13, the J call TRBJ1-1; a possible D gene is TRBD1 (5 bases). Germline V gives CDR1 PRHDT, CDR2 FYEKMQ (reference sequence). V dropped 1 base and J dropped 6 bases, with 12 bases sitting between them. The CDR3 has 14 amino acids. In DNA, the CDR3 is TGTGCCAGCAGCTTAGACCGGGGGAGCGCTGAAGCTTTCTTT. This gives the protein CASSLDRGSAEAFF.

Worth noting for this clone: Other DNA sequences in the same sample also yield this CDR3. This chain uses TRBV27 with TRBJ1-1; 8 positions agree with TRBD1. V gave up 2 bases and J gave up 1 base; unmatched junction bases: 3. From germline, CDR1 is MNHEY and CDR2 SMNVEV (reference sequence). CDR3 length: 15 residues. The CDR3, as DNA: TGTGCCAGCAGTTTAAGAGGGACAGGGAACACTGAAGCTTTCTTT. Amino acids: CASSLRGTGNTEAFF.

The J gene is TRBJ2-1, the V gene TRBV5-1, with 11 bases fitting TRBD1. In germline, CDR1 is SGHRS, CDR2 YFSETQ. CDR3 size: 15 residues. V lost 4 bases to trimming and J lost 5 bases; unmatched junction nucleotides: 5. CDR3 DNA sequence: TGCGCCAGCAGCAAGGACAGGGGGCCCAACAATGAGCAGTTCTTC. Translated, it gives CASSKDRGPNNEQFF.

The V and J genes are TRBV19 and TRBJ2-2; unclear D gene. Trimming shortened V by 3 bases and J by 7 bases, and 3 bases separated the two germline ends. There are 11 residues in the CDR3. CDR1 is LNHDA, CDR2 SQIVND, per germline (reference sequence). CDR3 nucleotide sequence: TGTGCCAGTAGTATCGGCGGGGAGCTGTTTTTT. Its protein product is CASSIGGELFF.

This clone has only one observation. V gene TRBV9 combines with J gene TRBJ2-1; the match to TRBD1 covers 9 bases. The CDR3 runs 15 residues. Germline CDR1 and CDR2: SGDLS and YYNGEE. Germline trimming cut 4 bases from V and 2 bases from J; bases unmatched to any gene: 4. The CDR3, as DNA: TGTGCCAGCAGCTTGGGACAGGGTCCCTACAATGAGCAGTTCTTC. Amino acids: CASSLGQGPYNEQFF.

The rearrangement joins TRBV15 to TRBJ2-5; possibly TRBD1 for D (6 bases). Between the trimmed V and J ends, which lost 0 bases and 4 bases, there was a span of 18 bases. The V gene's germline CDR1 is LNHNV and CDR2 YYDKDF (reference sequence). CDR3 length: 17 amino acids. The CDR3, as DNA: TGTGCCACCAGCAGAGATGGCCAGGGGCGAGGGGCAGAGACCCAGTACTTC. Its protein is CATSRDGQGRGAETQYF.

V gene TRBV4-1 combines with J gene TRBJ2-3; D not resolved. The length of the CDR3 is 13 residues. V gave up 4 bases and J gave up 2 bases, with 7 bases separating them. From germline, CDR1 is MGHRA and CDR2 YSYEKL. CDR3 nucleotide sequence: TGCGCCAGCAGCCTTGGGCCCACAGATACGCAGTATTTT. It encodes CASSLGPTDTQYF.

The chain recombines TRBV28 with TRBJ2-7; D is unresolved. The CDR3 sequence is 15 residues long. V lost 6 bases to trimming and J lost 3 bases, with 18 bases between them. Germline-derived CDR1 and CDR2 are MDHEN and SYDVKM. Written as DNA, the CDR3 is TGTGCCAGCAGCAATCTCGTCGCACCCAGCTACGAGCAGTACTTC. It yields the protein CASSNLVAPSYEQYF.

The V gene is TRBV28, the J gene TRBJ1-1; TRBD1 matches 8 bases. The length of the CDR3 is 12 residues. Per the germline V gene, CDR1 is MDHEN and CDR2 is SYDVKM. V dropped 11 bases and J dropped 11; count of bases not matched to a gene: 13. CDR3 DNA sequence: TGTGCCTTTGGGATGACAGGGGACAGGGCTTTCTTT. It yields the protein CAFGMTGDRAFF. The variable domain in full, completed from reference TRBV28 and TRBJ1-1, reads DVKVTQSSRYLVKRTGEKVFLECVQDMDHENMFWYRQDPGLGLRLIYFSYDVKMKEKGDIPEGYSVSREKKERFSLILESASTNQTSMYLCAFGMTGDRAFFGQGTRLTVV.

The chain couples TRBV5-6 to TRBJ1-1, with TRBD1 matching over 7 bases. Trimming at V came to 4 bases and at J to 3 bases, leaving 3 bases not matched to a gene. The CDR3 contains 13 residues. In germline, CDR1 is SGHDT, CDR2 YYEEEE. The CDR3 DNA reads as TGTGCCAGCAGCGGGACAGTTTACACTGAAGCTTTCTTT. This translates into CASSGTVYTEAFF.

V and J are TRBV19 and TRBJ1-1; TRBD1 is a possible D gene (6 bases). The CDR3 sequence is 14 residues long. Trimming stripped 3 bases from V and 10 bases from J, with 18 bases between. Germline V CDR1 and CDR2: LNHDA, SQIVND (reference sequence). The chain's CDR3 is CASSISFGGPGAFF. The CDR3 coding sequence is TGTGCCAGTAGTATTTCGTTCGGGGGGCCAGGAGCTTTCTTT. The variable domain in full, completed from reference TRBV19 and TRBJ1-1, reads DGGITQSPKYLFRKEGQNVTLSCEQNLNHDAMYWYRQDPGQGLRLIYYSQIVNDFQKGDIAEGYSVSREKKESFPLTVTSAQKNPTAFYLCASSISFGGPGAFFGQGTRLTVV.

The chain employs TRBV5-1 and TRBJ2-1, with D possibly matching TRBD2 (7 bases). CDR3 size: 17 residues. CDR1 is SGHRS, CDR2 YFSETQ, per germline. V lost 0 bases and J 8 bases, leaving 21 bases between the germline ends. The CDR3 loop is CASSLALGEGGVDEQFF. DNA of the CDR3: TGCGCCAGCAGCTTGGCCTTGGGGGAGGGGGGGGTGGATGAGCAGTTCTTC.